This TCR beta chain originates from a study of blood T cells in healthy people across ages. Trimming shortened V by 0 bases and J by 5 bases, and 10 bases separated the two germline ends. Germline CDR1 LGHNA, CDR2 YNFKEQ. The CDR3 is 15 residues long. Through a sample-barcoded 5' primer and a J-beta primer mix, a second PCR was run for roughly 6 to 11 cycles. A template-switch adaptor that had 12 random nucleotides put a tag on each cDNA molecule. One entry per CDR3 protein, called by TCRdb with MiXCR from the 5' RACE reads. This table has around 1,600,000 distinct CDR3 sequences, 42% appearing once. Points from the study as a whole: When set beside aged donors, long-lived donors presented more naive CD4+ cells and higher diversity. While age rose, TCR beta diversity per million T cells dropped in a roughly linear way.

Only a few counts were recorded for this clonotype. Its antigen remains unidentified. The sample comprised blood. The chain couples TRBV4-2 to TRBJ1-4; a possible D gene is TRBD1 (6 bases). The sequence was obtained from a woman younger than 35 in good health. The CDR3 spells CASSQDYRENEKLFF. In DNA, the CDR3 is TGTGCCAGCAGCCAAGACTACAGGGAAAATGAAAAACTGTTTTTT.